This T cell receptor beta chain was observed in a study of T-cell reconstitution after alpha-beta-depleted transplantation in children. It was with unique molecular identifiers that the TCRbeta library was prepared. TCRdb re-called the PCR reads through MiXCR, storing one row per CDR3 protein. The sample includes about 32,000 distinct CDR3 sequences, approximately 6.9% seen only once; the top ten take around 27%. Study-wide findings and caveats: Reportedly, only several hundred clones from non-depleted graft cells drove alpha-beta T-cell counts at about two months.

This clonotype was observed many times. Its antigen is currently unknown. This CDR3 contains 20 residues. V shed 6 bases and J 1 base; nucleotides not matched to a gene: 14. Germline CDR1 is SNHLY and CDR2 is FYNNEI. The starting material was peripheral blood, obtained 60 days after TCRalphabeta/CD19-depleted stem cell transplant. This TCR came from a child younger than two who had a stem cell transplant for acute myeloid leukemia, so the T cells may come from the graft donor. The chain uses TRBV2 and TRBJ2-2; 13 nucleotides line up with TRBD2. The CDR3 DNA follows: TGTGCCAGCAGCCCACAGCCCGGGACTAGCGGGACTATGAACACCGGGGAGCTGTTTTTT. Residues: CASSPQPGTSGTMNTGELFF.